The rows below give T cell receptor beta chains drawn from one sample of a study of T-cell reconstitution after alpha-beta-depleted transplantation in children. One entry per CDR3 protein, called by TCRdb with MiXCR from the PCR reads. This table holds just over 950,000 distinct CDR3 sequences, about 30% found once. This specimen consisted of PBMCs, mostly from graft donor cells, obtained 360 days after TCRalphabeta/CD19-depleted stem cell transplant. The receptors stem from a boy less than two years old who had a stem cell transplant for SCID, so the T cells may come from the graft donor. The CDR3 runs from the conserved cysteine through the conserved F or W. The order of the fields is D gene, clone size, V gene, J gene, CDR3 protein, CDR3 DNA. D genes are given only for firm matches. Not all rows give a size; the values are once, few, many and, for expanded clones, a class.

>TRBD2|-|TRBV6-1|TRBJ2-5
CASSRSMPGGEGKTQYF
TGTGCCAGCAGCCGCTCAATGCCCGGGGGGGAGGGGAAGACCCAGTACTTC
>TRBD2|-|TRBV4-1|TRBJ2-3
CASSQDHGGGTDTQYF
TGCGCCAGCAGCCAAGATCACGGGGGGGGCACAGATACGCAGTATTTT
>-|few|TRBV6-2/TRBV6-3|TRBJ2-7
CASRLGFSNSYEQYF
TGTGCCAGCAGGCTAGGATTCTCGAATTCCTACGAGCAGTACTTC
>-|-|TRBV5-8|TRBJ2-1
CASSLGTAAYNEQFF
TGTGCCAGCAGCTTGGGAACAGCCGCCTACAATGAGCAGTTCTTC
>TRBD2|few|TRBV12-3/TRBV12-4|TRBJ2-3
CASNSRGLAEGDTQYF
TGTGCCAGCAACTCACGGGGACTAGCAGAGGGAGATACGCAGTATTTT
>-|-|TRBV3-1|TRBJ2-4
CASSQVPNIQYF
TGTGCCAGCAGCCAAGTTCCGAACATTCAGTACTTC
>-|-|TRBV28|TRBJ2-7
CASSSGSFQIYEQYF
TGTGCCAGCAGCTCCGGGTCCTTCCAGATCTACGAGCAGTACTTC
>-|-|TRBV29-1|TRBJ1-2
CSVRDTFYGYTF
TGCAGCGTCCGGGACACCTTCTATGGCTACACCTTC
>-|-|TRBV7-8|TRBJ2-1
CASTPGQLYNEQFF
TGTGCCAGCACCCCGGGACAACTTTACAATGAGCAGTTCTTC
>-|-|TRBV12-3/TRBV12-4|TRBJ1-5
CASSLGSGQHF
TGTGCCAGCAGTTTAGGATCGGGACAGCATTTT
>TRBD1|few|TRBV12-3/TRBV12-4|TRBJ2-3
CASSPPRGLPFGDTQYF
TGTGCCAGCAGTCCACCCAGGGGGCTTCCTTTTGGGGATACGCAGTATTTT
>-|-|TRBV20-1|TRBJ1-4
CSAAGVVGEKLFF
TGCAGTGCCGCGGGGGTCGTTGGTGAAAAACTGTTTTTT
>-|-|TRBV11-1|TRBJ2-3
CASSSPGIERPSTDTQYF
TGTGCCAGCAGCTCCCCCGGGATTGAGCGGCCTAGCACAGATACGCAGTATTTT
>TRBD2|-|TRBV7-8|TRBJ2-4
CASSLGAIAGLTKNIQYF
TGTGCCAGCAGCTTAGGGGCTATAGCGGGGCTTACCAAAAACATTCAGTACTTC